Below, 10 T cell receptor beta chains from the same sample are listed, as sequenced in a study of blood T cell repertoires in COVID-19. Repertoires were generated with immunoSEQ multiplex PCR, while TCRdb's copy carries only in-frame clones and drops some. The sample lists 90,000 to 130,000 clones; 87% were seen once. The source material was peripheral blood. These receptor sequences come from a human donor in a cohort sampled during active COVID-19.

V is TRBV28 and J is TRBJ2-7; 7 bases fit TRBD2. CDR3 length: 14 amino acids. Germline CDR1 and CDR2: MDHEN and SYDVKM. The J segment lost 4 bases and the V segment lost 11 bases, leaving 14 bases of the junction unmatched. The CDR3 DNA is TGTGCCTCGGGGAGGACTAGTGGTGCGTACGAGCAGTACTTC. It codes for CASGRTSGAYEQYF.

The V gene is TRBV7-9, the J gene TRBJ1-5; 7 bases match TRBD1. The V gene's germline CDR1 is SEHNR and CDR2 FQNEAQ (reference sequence). The CDR3 extends over 16 amino acids. With 4 bases clipped from V and 0 bases from J, the junction kept 6 bases outside the gene matches. Here the CDR3 reads CASSSTGTDSNQPQHF. The CDR3 DNA reads TGTGCCAGCAGCTCTACCGGGACAGATAGCAATCAGCCCCAGCATTTT.

The chain links TRBV29-1 to TRBJ1-1; no definite D call. Trimming took 4 bases from V and 0 from J, leaving 9 bases between them. There are 13 residues in the CDR3. CDR1 is SQVTM and CDR2 is ANQGSEA in the germline V gene. The CDR3 sequence is CSVVKPLNTEAFF. In DNA form, the CDR3 reads TGCAGCGTTGTGAAGCCGCTGAACACTGAAGCTTTCTTT. Based on the CDR3 plus reference TRBV29-1 and TRBJ1-1, the full variable domain is SAVISQKPSRDICQRGTSLTIQCQVDSQVTMMFWYRQQPGQSLTLIATANQGSEATYESGFVIDKFPISRPNLTFSTLTVSNMSPEDSSIYLCSVVKPLNTEAFFGQGTRLTVV.

CDR3 loop: CSETRQGSEAFF. The CDR3, as DNA: TGCAGCGAGACAAGACAGGGCTCTGAAGCTTTCTTT. The rearrangement links TRBV29-1 to TRBJ1-1; 7 bases fit TRBD1. CDR1 is SQVTM and CDR2 is ANQGSEA in the germline V gene. Germline trimming cut 7 bases from V and 6 bases from J; bases unmatched to any gene: 8. The CDR3 is 12 amino acids.

The chain recombines TRBV6-5 with TRBJ1-1; the D is unclear. Germline loops: CDR1 MNHEY, CDR2 SVGAGI. The CDR3 length is 14 residues. V was shortened by 6 bases and J by 3 bases, with 14 bases between the two germline ends. The CDR3 spells CASSPTWADTEAFF. CDR3 nucleotides: TGTGCCAGCAGCCCGACGTGGGCAGACACTGAAGCTTTCTTT.

The chain couples TRBV7-2 to TRBJ2-1; TRBD2 might be the D (6 bases). The CDR3 runs 15 residues. CDR1 and CDR2 from the germline V gene are SGHTA and FQGNSA. Trimming left V 3 bases short and J 4 bases short, with 13 bases between. Here the CDR3 DNA reads TGTGCCAGCAGCTTCGGGGGAGTGTCATACAATGAGCAGTTCTTC. It encodes CASSFGGVSYNEQFF.

This clone was seen a single time. CDR3 sequence reads: CASSLLGGETQYF. Here the CDR3 DNA reads TGCGCCAGCAGCTTGCTAGGTGGTGAGACCCAGTACTTC. The chain has TRBV5-1 and TRBJ2-5; the D is unclear. Trimming removed 1 base at V and 5 bases at J, with 9 bases between. The CDR3 spans 13 residues. The germline gives CDR1 SGHRS, CDR2 YFSETQ. The full variable domain, in which reference TRBV5-1 and TRBJ2-5 provide the parts outside the CDR3, is KAGVTQTPRYLIKTRGQQVTLSCSPISGHRSVSWYQQTPGQGLQFLFEYFSETQRNKGNFPGRFSGRQFSNSRSEMNVSTLELGDSALYLCASSLLGGETQYFGPGTRLLVL.

The rearrangement uses TRBV6-6 and TRBJ2-5; 8 nucleotides line up with TRBD2. Germline-derived CDR1 and CDR2 are MNHNY and SVGAGI (reference sequence). The junction had 6 bases not matched to a gene; V was cut back by 2 bases and J by 4 bases. This CDR3 has 15 residues. The CDR3 sequence is CASSYPGGVGETQYF. As DNA, the CDR3 is TGTGCCAGCAGTTACCCGGGGGGGGTAGGAGAGACCCAGTACTTC.

The chain links TRBV7-2 to TRBJ2-1, with a tentative D call TRBD2 (6 bases). The CDR3 loop spans 15 amino acids. The V gene's germline CDR1 is SGHTA and CDR2 FQGNSA. V was shortened by 1 base and J by 2 bases, with 9 bases between the two germline ends. DNA for the CDR3: TGTGCCAGCAGCTTAGGCGGGAATGCCTACAATGAGCAGTTCTTC. Its translation is CASSLGGNAYNEQFF.

This clone appeared a single time. The chain recombines TRBV6-1 with TRBJ2-3; 9 positions agree with TRBD1. Germline V gene lookup returns CDR1 MNHNS and CDR2 SASEGT. The CDR3 length is 16 residues. V was pared by 1 base and J by 8 bases, with 10 bases of the junction left unmatched. As DNA, the CDR3 is TGTGCCAGCAGTGAAGGGACACAGGGGGCGGTGGGTACGCAGTATTTT. The encoded protein is CASSEGTQGAVGTQYF.